This is a list of T cell receptor beta chains from one sample in a study of blood T cell repertoires in COVID-19. Method: immunoSEQ multiplex PCR; TCRdb's copy keeps in-frame clones and lacks some. The table shows 200,000 to 250,000 clones, with around nine tenths occurring only once. The sample comprised peripheral blood. Receptor source: a man between 18 and 35 years old with active or convalescent COVID-19. The CDR3 runs from the conserved cysteine through the conserved F or W. The order of the fields is V gene, D gene, J gene, clone size, CDR3 DNA, CDR3 protein. D genes are given only for firm matches. Part of the rows lack a size; the others show once, few, many or a class for expanded clones.

TRBV24-1	-	TRBJ2-7	-	TGTGCCACCGGGGTTAGGGGAGGAGACGAGCAGTACTTC	CATGVRGGDEQYF
TRBV5-8	TRBD1	TRBJ1-3	few	TGTGCCAGCAGCGGGGGACAGCTGAGCTCTGGAAACACCATATATTTT	CASSGGQLSSGNTIYF
TRBV30	-	TRBJ1-5	-	TGTGCCTGGAGTGTACAGGACGCTCAGCCCCAGCATTTT	CAWSVQDAQPQHF
TRBV3-1/TRBV3-2	-	TRBJ2-3	-	TGTGCCAGCAGCCAAGATACGGGAGTGGGCCTGAATACGCAGTATTTT	CASSQDTGVGLNTQYF
TRBV28	-	TRBJ2-3	-	TGTGCCAGCAGTTTACCGCTTTTAGGGACTAGCACAGATACGCAGTATTTT	CASSLPLLGTSTDTQYF
TRBV5-4	TRBD1	TRBJ2-1	-	TGTGCCAGCAGCTTGGCCCTCGGACAGGGTAGTTCGAATGAGCAGTTCTTC	CASSLALGQGSSNEQFF
TRBV10-1	TRBD2	TRBJ2-1	-	TGCGCCAGCAGTGAGTCGAGGGCCGGGGAGGGGTCCTACAATGAGCAGTTCTTC	CASSESRAGEGSYNEQFF
TRBV30	-	TRBJ1-6	-	TGTGCCTGGGGGTATAGCCCAAACTTAAATTCACCCCTCCACTTT	CAWGYSPNLNSPLHF
TRBV6-5	TRBD1	TRBJ1-1	-	TGTGCCAGCGATACTACAGGGGCCACTGAAGCTTTCTTT	CASDTTGATEAFF
TRBV2	-	TRBJ2-7	-	TGTGCCAGCAAGGGGGACACAAGCTCCTACGAGCAGTACTTC	CASKGDTSSYEQYF
TRBV10-3	-	TRBJ1-2	few	TGTGCCATCAGTGAGCCGCTTCGGACAAAGCTTAATGGCTACACCTTC	CAISEPLRTKLNGYTF
TRBV30	-	TRBJ1-1	-	TGTGCCTGGAGTAGAGGACAGATGAGAACTGAAGCTTTCTTT	CAWSRGQMRTEAFF
TRBV5-6	-	TRBJ2-3	-	TGTGCCAGCAGGTTGAGTGAGAGTACGCAGTATTTT	CASRLSESTQYF
TRBV5-5	TRBD1	TRBJ2-1	-	TGTGCCAGCAGCTTGGCCGGACAGGGGAGCTCCTACAATGAGCAGTTCTTC	CASSLAGQGSSYNEQFF
TRBV11-2	-	TRBJ1-5	-	TGTGCCAGCAGCGCCCAGTCTGGGACTTTTGGCAATCAGCCCCAGCATTTT	CASSAQSGTFGNQPQHF
TRBV18	-	TRBJ2-2	-	TGTGCCAGCTCACCACCCGACAGGTACCCCGGGGAGCTGTTTTTT	CASSPPDRYPGELFF
TRBV7-3	TRBD1	TRBJ1-1	-	TGTGCCAGCAGCCCGGACAGGGGAATGATAGCTTTCTTT	CASSPDRGMIAFF
TRBV19	-	TRBJ2-7	once	TGTGCCAGTAGTATCCGGGCCCTCCCGACAGACGAGCAGTACTTC	CASSIRALPTDEQYF
TRBV7-2	TRBD2	TRBJ2-7	-	TGTGCCAGCAGCTTCAGCGGGAGTCTACCCGAGCAGTACTTC	CASSFSGSLPEQYF
TRBV27	-	TRBJ1-4	-	TGTGCCACAAGGGAGCCAACTAATGAAAAACTGTTTTTT	CATREPTNEKLFF
TRBV10-3	-	TRBJ2-3	-	TGTGCTTCGAACCCCAGGGATACAGATACGCAGTATTTT	CASNPRDTDTQYF
TRBV5-1	-	TRBJ1-2	few	TGCGCCAGCAGAGAAAACAGTGCAGGTTCTAACTATGGCTACACCTTC	CASRENSAGSNYGYTF
TRBV11-1	-	TRBJ2-7	-	TGTGCCAGCAGCTCCCGATCCCAGGGTGCCTACGAGCAGTACTTC	CASSSRSQGAYEQYF
TRBV7-9	-	TRBJ2-2	-	TGTGCCGTCCCCGGGGGGCTATGGACCGGGGAGCTGTTTTTT	CAVPGGLWTGELFF
TRBV9	TRBD2	TRBJ2-7	-	TGTGCCAGCTCGACCTTCAGCGGGGGGCATAACTACGTCGAGCAGTACTTC	CASSTFSGGHNYVEQYF
TRBV6-5	-	TRBJ2-3	-	TGTGCCAGCATCCAGCAGGGCACAGATACGCAGTATTTT	CASIQQGTDTQYF
TRBV18	-	TRBJ1-1	-	TGTGCCAGCTCACCAGATCTAGATGACTCAGCTTTCTTT	CASSPDLDDSAFF
TRBV20-1	-	TRBJ2-5	-	TGCAGTGCTAGTCGGGTAGGGGCGATGGCAGAGACCCAGTACTTC	CSASRVGAMAETQYF
TRBV5-1	TRBD1	TRBJ2-3	-	TGCGCCAGCAGCTGGGCAACCGGGACAGTAAACACAGATACGCAGTATTTT	CASSWATGTVNTDTQYF
TRBV27	TRBD1	TRBJ1-2	-	TGTGCCAGCAGTTTAGGGGCCGGGACAGGGAATGTGATGGGCTACACCTTC	CASSLGAGTGNVMGYTF
TRBV5-7	TRBD1	TRBJ1-1	-	TGTGCCAGCAGCTCCCGACCGGGTGGAGGGGGCTTGAGCACTGAAGCTTTCTTT	CASSSRPGGGGLSTEAFF
TRBV28	TRBD2	TRBJ2-1	-	TGTGCCAGCAGTCCCGGGACTAGCAGGTACAATGAGCAGTTCTTC	CASSPGTSRYNEQFF
TRBV28	-	TRBJ2-7	-	TGTGCCAGCAGTGCAGTAATACAGGGCGACGAGCAGTACTTC	CASSAVIQGDEQYF
TRBV30	TRBD1	TRBJ1-6	-	TGTGCCTGGAGCGGGGGACAGGGAAATTCACCCCTCCACTTT	CAWSGGQGNSPLHF
TRBV27	-	TRBJ2-1	-	TGTGCCAGCAGGGCGACATTATACAATGAGCAGTTCTTC	CASRATLYNEQFF
TRBV13	TRBD2	TRBJ2-2	-	TGTGCCAGCAGCTCCGGGGGACTAGCGGGCTCCGAGGAGCTGTTTTTT	CASSSGGLAGSEELFF
TRBV2	TRBD1	TRBJ1-5	-	TGTGCCAGCAGTGATACAGGGGCATCGTACCAGCCCCAGCATTTT	CASSDTGASYQPQHF
TRBV6-5	-	TRBJ2-3	-	TGTGCCAGCAGTTTCGCCAGTTATACAGATACGCAGTATTTT	CASSFASYTDTQYF
TRBV10-1	-	TRBJ1-1	once	TGCGCCAGCAGTTCGGGTGGAACGAACACTGAAGCTTTCTTT	CASSSGGTNTEAFF
TRBV5-1	TRBD1	TRBJ1-1	-	TGCGCCAGCAGTCCCAGAACAGGGGTAGGGAACACTGAAGCTTTCTTT	CASSPRTGVGNTEAFF
TRBV27	-	TRBJ1-3	-	TGTGCCAGCAGTTTATCGGAGTCTGGAAACACCATATATTTT	CASSLSESGNTIYF
TRBV24-1	-	TRBJ2-5	-	TGTGCCACCAGTGATTGGCGGGACAGCCAAGAGACCCAGTACTTC	CATSDWRDSQETQYF
TRBV2	TRBD2	TRBJ2-7	once	TGTGCCAGCAGTGATGGGACTACCTACGAGCAGTACTTC	CASSDGTTYEQYF
TRBV5-1	-	TRBJ2-5	-	TGCGCCAGCAGCTTTTCCAGGGAAGAGACCCAGTACTTC	CASSFSREETQYF
TRBV4-1	-	TRBJ2-2	-	TGCGCCAGCAGCCAAGATTCGGGGGGCAGTGGCACCGGGGAGCTGTTTTTT	CASSQDSGGSGTGELFF
TRBV19	-	TRBJ2-1	-	TGTGCCAGTAGTATAGTCATCGGGGACACGGGTGTGAATGAGCAGTTCTTC	CASSIVIGDTGVNEQFF